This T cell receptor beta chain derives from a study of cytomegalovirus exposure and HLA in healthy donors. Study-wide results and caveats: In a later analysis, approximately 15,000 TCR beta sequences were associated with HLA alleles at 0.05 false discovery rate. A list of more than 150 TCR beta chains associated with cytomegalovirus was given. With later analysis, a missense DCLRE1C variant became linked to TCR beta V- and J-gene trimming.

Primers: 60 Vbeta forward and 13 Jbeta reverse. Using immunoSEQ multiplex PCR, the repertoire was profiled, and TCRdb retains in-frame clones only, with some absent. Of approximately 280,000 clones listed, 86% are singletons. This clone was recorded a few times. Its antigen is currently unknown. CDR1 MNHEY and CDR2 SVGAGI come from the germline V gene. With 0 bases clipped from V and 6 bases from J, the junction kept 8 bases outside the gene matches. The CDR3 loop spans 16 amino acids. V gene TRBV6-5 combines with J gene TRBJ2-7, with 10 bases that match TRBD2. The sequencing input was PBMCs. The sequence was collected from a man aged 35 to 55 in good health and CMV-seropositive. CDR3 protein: CASSYSASGRASEQYF. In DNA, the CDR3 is TGTGCCAGCAGTTACTCGGCGAGCGGGAGGGCCAGCGAGCAGTACTTC.